These T cell receptor beta chains were read from a single sample in a study of control samples from healthy donors and cancer patients. Using immunoSEQ multiplex PCR, the repertoire was profiled, and TCRdb retains in-frame clones only, with some absent. The data contain about 130,000 clones, around 94% of them singletons. The specimen sequenced was PBMCs. The receptor source for this set is a man between 60 and 75 years old with colorectal cancer. Both conserved end residues are part of each CDR3. The D gene is left open where the match is weak. Size is stated for part of the rows, as once, few or many counts, or as a class when the clone is expanded.

V	J	size	D	DNA	CDR3
TRBV12-5	TRBJ1-2	NA	NA	TGTGCTAGTTTCCTACCCCGGGTGAACTATGGCTACACCTTC	CASFLPRVNYGYTF
TRBV7-2	TRBJ1-2	NA	TRBD1	TGTGCCAGCAGCCCGGGACAGGGGGCAGGCTACACCTTC	CASSPGQGAGYTF
TRBV6-4	TRBJ2-3	NA	NA	TGTGCCAGCAGTGACTTGGGGGTCCCCACAGATACGCAGTATTTT	CASSDLGVPTDTQYF
TRBV11-2	TRBJ2-3	NA	NA	TGTGCCAGCAGCCCTGGGGTGATATCGGGCACAGATACGCAGTATTTT	CASSPGVISGTDTQYF
TRBV6-4	TRBJ1-2	NA	TRBD1	TGTGCCAGCAGTGAAACTGGGACAGGGAAATATGGCTACACCTTC	CASSETGTGKYGYTF
TRBV7-6	TRBJ2-2	NA	TRBD1	TGTGCCAGCAGCCCTCGGGGACAGGAAAACACCGGGGAGCTGTTTTTT	CASSPRGQENTGELFF
TRBV23-1	TRBJ2-4	NA	NA	TGCGCCAGCACTTCGGGAATTCCTCGCAAAAACATTCAGTACTTC	CASTSGIPRKNIQYF
TRBV24-1	TRBJ2-1	once	TRBD2	TGTGCCACCAGTATCCTAGCGGGGGGGCCTTTGAATGAGCAGTTCTTC	CATSILAGGPLNEQFF
TRBV5-8	TRBJ1-1	NA	NA	TGTGCCAGCAGCTTGTACGGGATGAACACTGAAGCTTTCTTT	CASSLYGMNTEAFF
TRBV20-1	TRBJ2-7	NA	TRBD1	TGCAGTGCTAGTTCAGGGGGCTACGAGCAGTACTTC	CSASSGGYEQYF
TRBV19	TRBJ2-1	NA	TRBD1	TGTGCCAGTAGTATAGGGGGACAGGGGGGTTTTGAGCAGTTCTTC	CASSIGGQGGFEQFF
TRBV5-5	TRBJ2-7	NA	TRBD1	TGTGCCAGCAGCCCCGGGACAGGGTCCTACGAGCAGTACTTC	CASSPGTGSYEQYF
TRBV11-2	TRBJ2-5	NA	NA	TGTGCCAGCAGCTTAGAATACAGATTATCCTACGTAGGGACCCAGTACTTC	CASSLEYRLSYVGTQYF
TRBV27	TRBJ1-1	NA	NA	TGTGCCAGCAATTGGGGGGACTTGAACACTGAAGCTTTCTTT	CASNWGDLNTEAFF
TRBV6-1	TRBJ2-1	NA	TRBD2	TGTGCCAGCAGTGACCCAGCGGGGGGTATCAATGAGCAGTTCTTC	CASSDPAGGINEQFF
TRBV28	TRBJ2-3	NA	TRBD2	TGTGCCAGCAGTTTAACAAAGCACACTAGCGGGGGGGTATCAGTAAGCACAGATACGCAGTATTTT	CASSLTKHTSGGVSVSTDTQYF